Below are 18 T cell receptor beta chains sequenced from a single sample in a study of monozygotic twins with inflammatory bowel disease. Reanalyzing the 5' RACE reads, TCRdb keeps one entry per CDR3 protein, without DNA. The listing records a few hundred thousand distinct CDR3 sequences. The material sequenced was blood. The receptors here all came from a human donor with ulcerative colitis or Crohn's disease, or a healthy co-twin of an affected twin (not recorded which).

The chain couples TRBV4-1 to TRBJ1-5; the TRBD1 assignment by TCRdb is unverifiable without DNA. The CDR3 has 16 residues. Germline CDR1 reads MGHRA; CDR2 reads YSYEKL. The CDR3 sequence: CASSQVDSDSNQPQHF.

This chain links TRBV6-5 with TRBJ2-5; without DNA, the TCRdb call of TRBD1 cannot be checked. The CDR3 is 13 residues long. Germline values: CDR1 MNHEY, CDR2 SVGAGI. The CDR3 is CASSYGPVETQYF.

V is TRBV11-2 and J is TRBJ1-6. Germline CDR1 is SGHAT and CDR2 is FQNNGV. The CDR3 has 15 residues. The CDR3 spells CASSLVFRSNSPLHF.

J is TRBJ1-5 and V is TRBV5-1; the D call of TRBD1 rests on TCRdb alone, since no DNA is present to check it. Germline V lookup: CDR1 SGHRS, CDR2 YFSETQ. The CDR3 is 18 residues long. CDR3 sequence: CASSLVPPGPGSNQPQHF.

This chain links TRBV29-1 with TRBJ2-3; TCRdb picks TRBD2, but there is no DNA to check that call. The CDR3 sequence is 13 residues long. CDR1 is SQVTM, CDR2 ANQGSEA, per germline. The chain's CDR3 is CSAGGGSTDTQYF.

V gene TRBV3-1 combines with J gene TRBJ2-3; TCRdb gives TRBD2 as the D gene, but with no DNA this cannot be confirmed. From germline, CDR1 is LGHDT and CDR2 YNNKEL (reference sequence). The length of the CDR3 is 16 residues. The CDR3 spells CASSASGLADTDTQYF.

The CDR3 region is CASSLGPATGGYTF. The genes are TRBV5-1 and TRBJ1-2; TCRdb lists TRBD1, though no DNA is available to test this call. The CDR3 contains 14 residues. Germline V gene lookup returns CDR1 SGHRS and CDR2 YFSETQ.

CDR3 amino acids: CASSLAVTGSDTEASF. The chain recombines TRBV5-4 with TRBJ1-1; TCRdb indicates TRBD1, and absent DNA this call remains unverified. From germline, CDR1 is SGHNT and CDR2 YYREEE (reference sequence). The CDR3 runs to 16 residues.

The chain joins TRBV12-3 or TRBV12-4 to TRBJ2-2; the TRBD1 assignment by TCRdb is unverifiable without DNA. There are 15 residues in the CDR3. The CDR3 spells CASSPTGGATGELFF.

The V gene is TRBV25-1, the J gene TRBJ2-7. CDR1 and CDR2 from the germline V gene are MGHDK and SYGVNS. The CDR3 is made up of 15 amino acids. CDR3 amino acids: CASSESFVNSYVQYF.

This chain connects TRBV5-4 to TRBJ2-1; TCRdb outputs TRBD2, but without DNA this stays unchecked. Germline CDR1 is SGHNT and CDR2 is YYREEE (reference sequence). The CDR3 runs to 15 residues. The CDR3 here is CASSRDLRGINEQFF. The complete variable domain, with remaining parts taken from reference TRBV5-4 and TRBJ2-1, reads ETGVTQSPTHLIKTRGQQVTLRCSSQSGHNTVSWYQQALGQGPQFIFQYYREEENGRGNFPPRFSGLQFPNYSSELNVNALELDDSALYLCASSRDLRGINEQFFGPGTRLTVL.

The chain links TRBV27 to TRBJ2-1; TCRdb's D gene call, TRBD2, goes unchecked for lack of DNA. Germline V gene lookup returns CDR1 MNHEY and CDR2 SMNVEV (reference sequence). This CDR3 has 15 residues. CDR3 in amino acids: CASGGLAAVKGEQFF.

V is TRBV18 and J is TRBJ2-5. CDR3 length: 13 residues. CDR1 is KGHSH, CDR2 LQKENI, per germline. CDR3 protein: CASSKEIQETQFF.

The CDR3 spells CASSYPDRGDTGELFF. The chain carries TRBV6-5 and TRBJ2-2; TCRdb designates TRBD1, a call that cannot be tested without DNA. The CDR3 runs 16 residues. The germline V gene has CDR1 MNHEY and CDR2 SVGAGI.

The chain couples TRBV24-1 to TRBJ2-1; TCRdb calls TRBD2, which cannot be checked without DNA. CDR3 size: 16 residues. Germline CDR1 KGHDR, CDR2 SFDVKD. CDR3 loop: CATSDSSGWVGNEQFF.

The chain recombines TRBV7-6 with TRBJ2-7; the TCRdb D gene call, TRBD1, has no DNA to confirm it. Germline lookup yields CDR1 SGHVS and CDR2 FNYEAQ. The CDR3 runs 15 residues. CDR3: CASSPYSGEVREQYF.

This chain connects TRBV15 to TRBJ2-3; TCRdb outputs TRBD1, but without DNA this stays unchecked. This CDR3 region has 16 residues. Germline CDR1 is LNHNV and CDR2 is YYDKDF (reference sequence). Here the CDR3 reads CATSRDRGSLTDTQYF.

The chain carries TRBV6-5 and TRBJ2-7; TCRdb gives TRBD1 as the D gene, but with no DNA this cannot be confirmed. Germline V gene sequence: CDR1 MNHEY, CDR2 SVGAGI. CDR3 size: 15 residues. The CDR3 protein is CASSYATGQAYEQYF.